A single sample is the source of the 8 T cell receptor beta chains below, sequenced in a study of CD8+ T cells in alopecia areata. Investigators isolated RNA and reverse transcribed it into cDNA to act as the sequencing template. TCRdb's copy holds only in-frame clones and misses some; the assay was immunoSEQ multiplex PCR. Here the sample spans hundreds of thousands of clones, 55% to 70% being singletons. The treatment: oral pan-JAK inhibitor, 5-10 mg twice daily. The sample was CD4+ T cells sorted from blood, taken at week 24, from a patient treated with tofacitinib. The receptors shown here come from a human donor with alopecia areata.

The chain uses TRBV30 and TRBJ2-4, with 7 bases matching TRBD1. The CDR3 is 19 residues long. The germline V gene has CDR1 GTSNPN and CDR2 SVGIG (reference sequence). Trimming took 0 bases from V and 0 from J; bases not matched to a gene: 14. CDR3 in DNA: TGTGCCTGGAGTGTAAACCTCCTTTACAGGGGCTTAGCCAAAAACATTCAGTACTTC. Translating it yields CAWSVNLLYRGLAKNIQYF. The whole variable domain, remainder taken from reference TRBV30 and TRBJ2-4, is SQTIHQWPATLVQPVGSPLSLECTVEGTSNPNLYWYRQAAGRGLQLLFYSVGIGQISSEVPQNLSASRPQDRQFILSSKKLLLSDSGFYLCAWSVNLLYRGLAKNIQYFGAGTRLSVL.

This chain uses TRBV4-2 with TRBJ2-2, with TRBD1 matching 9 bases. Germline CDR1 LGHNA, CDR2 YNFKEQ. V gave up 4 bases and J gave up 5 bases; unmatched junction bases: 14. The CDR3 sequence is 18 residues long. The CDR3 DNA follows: TGTGCCAGCAGCCTCTCTCGCCCCGGGACAGGGTTAACCGGGGAGCTGTTTTTT. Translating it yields CASSLSRPGTGLTGELFF.

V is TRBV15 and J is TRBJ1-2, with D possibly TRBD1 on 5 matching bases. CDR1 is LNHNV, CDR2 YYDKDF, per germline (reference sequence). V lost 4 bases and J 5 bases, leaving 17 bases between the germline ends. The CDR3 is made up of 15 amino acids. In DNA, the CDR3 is TGTGCCACCAGCACCCAATACAGGAAGAGTTATGGCTACACCTTC. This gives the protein CATSTQYRKSYGYTF.

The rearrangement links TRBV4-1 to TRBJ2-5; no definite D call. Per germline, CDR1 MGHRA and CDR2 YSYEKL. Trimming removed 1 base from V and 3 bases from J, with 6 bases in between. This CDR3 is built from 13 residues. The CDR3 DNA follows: TGCGCCAGCAGCCAAGGTTTTAAAGAGACCCAGTACTTC. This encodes CASSQGFKETQYF.

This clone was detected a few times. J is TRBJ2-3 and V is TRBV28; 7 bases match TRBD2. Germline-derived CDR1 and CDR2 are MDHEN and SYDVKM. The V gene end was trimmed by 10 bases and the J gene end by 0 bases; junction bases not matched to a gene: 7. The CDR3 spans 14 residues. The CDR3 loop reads CATFGGVSTDTQYF. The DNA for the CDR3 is TGTGCCACCTTTGGGGGGGTGAGCACAGATACGCAGTATTTT.

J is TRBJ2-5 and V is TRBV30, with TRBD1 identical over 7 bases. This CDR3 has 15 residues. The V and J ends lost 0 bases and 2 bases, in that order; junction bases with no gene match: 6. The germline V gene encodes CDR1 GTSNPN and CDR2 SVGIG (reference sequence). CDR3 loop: CAWSVRTGHQETQYF. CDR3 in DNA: TGTGCCTGGAGTGTAAGGACAGGACATCAAGAGACCCAGTACTTC.

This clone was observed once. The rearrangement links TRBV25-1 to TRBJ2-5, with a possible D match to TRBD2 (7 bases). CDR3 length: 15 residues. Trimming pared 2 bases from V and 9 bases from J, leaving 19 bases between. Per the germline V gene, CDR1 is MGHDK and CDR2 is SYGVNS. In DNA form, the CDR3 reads TGTGCCAGCAGTGAAGTGGGGGGGGGCTCCCTTTCCCAGTACTTC. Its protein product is CASSEVGGGSLSQYF.

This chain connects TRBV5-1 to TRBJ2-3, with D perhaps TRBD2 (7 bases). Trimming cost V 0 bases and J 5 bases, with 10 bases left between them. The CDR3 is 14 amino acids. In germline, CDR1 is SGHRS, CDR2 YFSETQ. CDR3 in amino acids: CASSLEGGEDTQYF. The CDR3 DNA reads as TGCGCCAGCAGCTTGGAAGGGGGGGAAGATACGCAGTATTTT.